This TCR beta chain was obtained from a study of somatic mutations in cytotoxic T cells in rheumatoid arthritis. Study-level background: It was right after diagnosis, before any treatment, that patient blood (30 ml EDTA) was drawn. Flow sorting of some V beta antibody-stained T cells reached nearly 100% purity, with V beta1+ cells also TCRB-sequenced. Study-wide results and limits: Some patients, about an eighth of the roughly 65, had a largest CD8+ clone that exceeded 20% of CD8+ cells. For rheumatoid arthritis patients, CD8+ clonality increased with age, whereas it did not in healthy controls.

To note about this clone: What it recognizes is unknown. The sample holds other DNA sequences that translate to the same CDR3.

Between the trimmed V and J ends, which lost 1 base and 1 base, there was a span of 6 bases. The CDR3 length is 14 residues. Germline-derived CDR1 and CDR2 are MRHNA and SNTAGT. Some clones are missing from TCRdb's copy, which holds only in-frame ones; the method was immunoSEQ multiplex PCR. The table has 4,000 to 6,000 clones, approximately 84% seen once; the top ten hold around 38%. Sequenced input: CD8+ T cells sorted from blood. This receptor was taken from a man aged 65-85 years with rheumatoid arthritis. The chain joins TRBV6-4 to TRBJ2-3; no reliable D call. This chain's CDR3 is CASSDFAGTDTQYF. For the CDR3, the DNA is TGTGCCAGCAGTGACTTTGCAGGCACAGATACGCAGTATTTT.